This TCR beta chain was profiled in a study of identical twins. This CDR3 has 15 amino acids. CDR1 and CDR2 (germline): SGHRS, YFSETQ. Trimming removed 0 bases at V and 5 bases at J, with 9 bases between. TCRdb fed the 5' RACE reads into MiXCR, producing one record per CDR3 protein. The sample holds 430,000 or so distinct CDR3 sequences, less than 25% seen once. This clonotype was observed many times. This sample also belongs to another study, concerning T cells expressing NK-cell markers.

The TCR was taken from a woman between 18 and 29 years old in good health. The chain has TRBV5-1 and TRBJ1-6; perhaps TRBD1 as D (5 bases). The sequenced sample consisted of CD4+ T cells sorted from blood. The CDR3 here is CASSLGDGDNSPLHF. CDR3 DNA sequence: TGCGCCAGCAGCTTGGGGGACGGAGATAATTCACCCCTCCACTTT.